The entry below describes one TCR beta chain. This clonotype was seen a handful of times. Its antigen target is currently unknown. One base away there is no much larger clone; base qualities are not given. Library preparation used 5' RACE. Instrument on record: Illumina HiSeq 2500. A second PCR of about 7 to 12 cycles was performed with a sample-barcoded 5' primer and a J-beta primer mix. Each TCR beta cDNA molecule received a unique molecular identifier from a template-switch 5' adaptor carrying 12 random nucleotides. Each sample yielded at least 2.5 million CDR3-containing paired-end reads. First-strand cDNA was synthesized from all RNA with the Mint cDNA synthesis kit, primed by a TRBC-specific oligonucleotide. Following uracil-DNA glycosylase treatment, a first 18-cycle PCR with universal primers M1SS and BC2_uni_R was performed on all cDNA. The paper's processing steps were these. Normalization of each sample was performed by random selection of 1 million high-quality reads, each carrying a distinct molecular identifier. Instead of being binned into consensus sequences, reads that shared molecular identifiers were thrown out. MiTCR, run with a Q25 quality threshold and the strictest error-elimination algorithm, handled CDR3 identification, clonotype clustering and error correction. A nonparametric unseen species model with Euler transformation was used to estimate a lower bound on total TCR beta diversity. The public reads were quality trimmed at Q25 with fastp and then assembled into clones with MiXCR by TCRdb, keeping productive beta chains. Under each unique CDR3 protein, matching rows form one entry showing the most common genes and DNA. V and J calls and clone size were set by TCRdb, not the authors. The sample table contains some 1.4 million distinct CDR3 sequences; only one count was recorded for 42% of them. The ten top clones hold 7% to 9% of the sample.

These data belong to a study of blood T cells in healthy people across ages (dated by TCRdb to the mid-2010s). Background on the whole study: Template switching captured roughly one uniquely barcoded TCR beta cDNA molecule per two T cells in model experiments. To track age-related changes in TCR beta repertoire diversity, the study relied on deep sequencing normalized with unique cDNA molecular identifiers. The donors were divided into four age groups: young (average 16 years), middle-aged (about 39), aged (under 70) and long-lived (about 80). To avoid experimental bias, donors of different ages were distributed randomly across sequencing lanes. Using the same blood draw, the study looked at two additional independent replicas of 1 million unique cDNA reads for two donors, one aged 18 to 30 and the other aged 80 or older. Study-wide conclusions, independent of this receptor: Observed TCR beta diversity per million T cells fell roughly linearly with age, and a significant reduction was already apparent by age roughly 40. Observed TCR beta diversity correlated strongly with the percentage of naive T cells measured by flow cytometry. Compared with the aged group, more naive CD4+ T cells, fewer expanded clones and increased TCR diversity were shown by the long-lived group, suggesting age selection. Because donor CMV infection status was unknown, age-related changes in expanded clonotypes were potentially confounded. Because profiling used bulk unsorted PBMCs, naive and antigen-experienced compartments could not be compared conclusively. Estimates of total diversity based on one million sequenced T cells were considered lower bounds and underestimates.

Systemically healthy Caucasian individuals from Russia, some 40 in total and aged about 6 to 90 years, were included as donors. Each donor gave around 9.9 milliliters of peripheral blood, collected into EDTA-treated Vacutainer tubes. Ficoll-Paque density-gradient centrifugation was used to isolate PBMCs, with at least 6.5 million per sample. Total RNA, at least 6 micrograms per sample, was extracted from PBMCs with Trizol reagent. The percentages of naive CD45RAhigh/CD27high T cells were determined by flow cytometry on a PBMC aliquot from every donor. The CDR3 runs 17 residues from the cysteine to the phenylalanine. Only the CDR3 DNA is retained, 51 bases long and in frame from the first base. From V the trimming removes 2 bases and from J it removes 0 bases, while the gene matches leave 4 bases of the junction unaccounted for. As encoded in the germline V gene, CDR1 is MNHNS while CDR2 is SASEGT.

The receptor comes from a woman aged 18-30 years in good health. The material sequenced was blood. The sequence is built from TRBV6-1 and TRBJ2-3; TRBD2 matches 11 bases in the middle. The nucleotides are TGTGCCAGCAGTGAACGGGCTAGCGGGGGGAGCACAGATACGCAGTATTTT. Its protein reads: CASSERASGGSTDTQYF.